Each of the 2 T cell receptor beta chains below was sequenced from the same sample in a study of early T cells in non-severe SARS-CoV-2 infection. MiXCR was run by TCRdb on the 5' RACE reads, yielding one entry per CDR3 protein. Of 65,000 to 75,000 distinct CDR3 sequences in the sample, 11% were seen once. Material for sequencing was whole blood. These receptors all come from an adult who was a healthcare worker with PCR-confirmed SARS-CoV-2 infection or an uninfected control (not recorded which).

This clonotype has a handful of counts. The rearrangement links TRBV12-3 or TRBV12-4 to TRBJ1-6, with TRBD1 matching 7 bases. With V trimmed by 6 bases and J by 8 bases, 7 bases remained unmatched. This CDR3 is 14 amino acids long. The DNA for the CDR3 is TGTGCCAGCAGGGGACAGTCTCCCCATTCACCCCTCCACTTT. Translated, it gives CASRGQSPHSPLHF.

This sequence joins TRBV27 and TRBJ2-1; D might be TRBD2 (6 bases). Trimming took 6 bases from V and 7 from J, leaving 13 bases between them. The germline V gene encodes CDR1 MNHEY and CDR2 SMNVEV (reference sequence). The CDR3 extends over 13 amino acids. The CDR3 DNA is TGTGCCAGCAGCACACCGGGGAGGAATGAGCAGTTCTTC. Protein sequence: CASSTPGRNEQFF.